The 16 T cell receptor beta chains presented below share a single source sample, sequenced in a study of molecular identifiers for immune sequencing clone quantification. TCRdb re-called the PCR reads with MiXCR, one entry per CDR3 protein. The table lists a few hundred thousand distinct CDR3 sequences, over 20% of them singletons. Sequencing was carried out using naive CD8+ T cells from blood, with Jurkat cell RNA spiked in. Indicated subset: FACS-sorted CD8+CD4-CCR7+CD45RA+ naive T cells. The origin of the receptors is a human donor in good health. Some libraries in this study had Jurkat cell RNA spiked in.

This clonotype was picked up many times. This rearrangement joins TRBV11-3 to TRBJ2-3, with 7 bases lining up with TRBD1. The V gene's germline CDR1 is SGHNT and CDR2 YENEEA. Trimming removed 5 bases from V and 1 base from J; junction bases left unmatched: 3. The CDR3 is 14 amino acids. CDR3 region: CASSPGQRTDTQYF. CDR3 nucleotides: TGTGCCAGCAGCCCGGGACAGCGCACAGATACGCAGTATTTT.

CDR3 residues: CASSPKPYYNEQFF. CDR3 DNA: TGTGCCAGCAGCCCGAAGCCGTACTACAATGAGCAGTTCTTC. The chain carries TRBV9 and TRBJ2-1; D uncertain. Germline assignment: CDR1 SGDLS and CDR2 YYNGEE. Between the trimmed V and J ends, which lost 4 bases and 3 bases, there was a span of 11 bases. This CDR3 contains 14 residues.

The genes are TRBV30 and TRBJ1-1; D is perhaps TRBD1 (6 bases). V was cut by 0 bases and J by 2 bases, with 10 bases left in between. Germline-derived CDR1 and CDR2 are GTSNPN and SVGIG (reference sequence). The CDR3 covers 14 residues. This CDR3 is CAWSVRGGNTEAFF. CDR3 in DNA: TGTGCCTGGAGTGTACGAGGGGGTAACACTGAAGCTTTCTTT.

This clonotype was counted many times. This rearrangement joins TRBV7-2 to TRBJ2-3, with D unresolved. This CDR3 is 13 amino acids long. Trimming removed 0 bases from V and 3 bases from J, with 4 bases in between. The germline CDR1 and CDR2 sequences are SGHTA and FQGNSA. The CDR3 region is CASSLALTDTQYF. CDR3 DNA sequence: TGTGCCAGCAGCTTAGCCTTGACAGATACGCAGTATTTT.

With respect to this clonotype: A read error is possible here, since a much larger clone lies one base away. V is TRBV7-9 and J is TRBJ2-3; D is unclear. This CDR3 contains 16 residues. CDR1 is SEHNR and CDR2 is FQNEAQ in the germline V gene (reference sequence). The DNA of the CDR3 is TGTGCCAGCAGCTTATTATCCCTAAGCAGCACAGATATGCAGTATTTT. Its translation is CASSLLSLSSTDMQYF.

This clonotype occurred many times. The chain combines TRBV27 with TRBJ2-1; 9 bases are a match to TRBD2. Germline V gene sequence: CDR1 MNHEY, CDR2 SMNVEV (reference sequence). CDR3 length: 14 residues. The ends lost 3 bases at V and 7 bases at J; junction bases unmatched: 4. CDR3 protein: CASSLAGGPNEQFF. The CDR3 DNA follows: TGTGCCAGCAGTTTGGCGGGGGGGCCTAATGAGCAGTTCTTC.

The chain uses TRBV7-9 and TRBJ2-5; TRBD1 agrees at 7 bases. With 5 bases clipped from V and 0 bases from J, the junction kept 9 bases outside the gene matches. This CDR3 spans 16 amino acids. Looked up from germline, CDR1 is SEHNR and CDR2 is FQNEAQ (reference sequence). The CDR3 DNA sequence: TGTGCCAGCAGCCCCCCCGACAGGGAAAACCAAGAGACCCAGTACTTC. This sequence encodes CASSPPDRENQETQYF.

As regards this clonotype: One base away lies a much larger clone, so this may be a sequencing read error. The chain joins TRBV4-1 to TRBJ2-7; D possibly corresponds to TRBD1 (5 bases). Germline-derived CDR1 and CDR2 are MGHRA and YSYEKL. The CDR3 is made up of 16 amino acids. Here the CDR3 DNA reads TGCGCCAGCAGCCGTGAACAGGTCCCGAGCTCCTGCGAGCAGTACTTC. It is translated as CASSREQVPSSCEQYF.

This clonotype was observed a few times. CDR3: CASSPTSGGPITDTQYF. The CDR3 region has the DNA TGTGCCAGTAGTCCGACTAGCGGGGGGCCGATCACAGATACGCAGTATTTT. This chain joins TRBV19 and TRBJ2-3; TRBD2 matches at 13 bases. The V gene end was trimmed by 5 bases and the J gene end by 2 bases; junction bases not matched to a gene: 7. CDR1 LNHDA and CDR2 SQIVND come from the germline V gene (reference sequence). CDR3 length equals 17 residues. The full variable domain, with the rest looked up from reference TRBV19 and TRBJ2-3, is DGGITQSPKYLFRKEGQNVTLSCEQNLNHDAMYWYRQDPGQGLRLIYYSQIVNDFQKGDIAEGYSVSREKKESFPLTVTSAQKNPTAFYLCASSPTSGGPITDTQYFGPGTRLTVL.

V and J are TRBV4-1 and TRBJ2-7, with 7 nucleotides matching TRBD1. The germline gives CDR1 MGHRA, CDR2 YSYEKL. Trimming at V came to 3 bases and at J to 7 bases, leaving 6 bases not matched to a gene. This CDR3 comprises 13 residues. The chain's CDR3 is CASSHLQGYEQYF. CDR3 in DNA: TGCGCCAGCAGCCACTTACAGGGGTATGAGCAGTACTTC.

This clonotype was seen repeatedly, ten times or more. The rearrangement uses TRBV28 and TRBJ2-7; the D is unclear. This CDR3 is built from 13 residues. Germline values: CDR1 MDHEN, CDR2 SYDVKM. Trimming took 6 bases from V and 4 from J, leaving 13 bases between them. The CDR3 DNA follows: TGTGCCAGCAGCCCGCCCTACAATTACGAGCAGTACTTC. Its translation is CASSPPYNYEQYF.

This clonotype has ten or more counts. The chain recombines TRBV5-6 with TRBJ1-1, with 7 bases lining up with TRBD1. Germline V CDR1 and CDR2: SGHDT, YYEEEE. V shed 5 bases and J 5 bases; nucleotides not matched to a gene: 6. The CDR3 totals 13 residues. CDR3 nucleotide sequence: TGTGCCAGCAGGCAGGGGGAGTGGACTGAAGCTTTCTTT. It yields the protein CASRQGEWTEAFF.

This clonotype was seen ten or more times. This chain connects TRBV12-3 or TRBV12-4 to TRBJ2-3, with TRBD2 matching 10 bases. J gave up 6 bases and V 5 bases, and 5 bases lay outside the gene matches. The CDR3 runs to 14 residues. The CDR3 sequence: CASSPGTSADTQYF. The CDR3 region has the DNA TGTGCCAGCAGTCCCGGGACTAGCGCGGATACGCAGTATTTT.

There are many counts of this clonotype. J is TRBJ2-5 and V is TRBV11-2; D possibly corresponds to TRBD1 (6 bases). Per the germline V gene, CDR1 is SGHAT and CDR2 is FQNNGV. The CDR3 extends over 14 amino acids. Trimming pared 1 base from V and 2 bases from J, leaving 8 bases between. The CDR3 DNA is TGTGCCAGCAGCTTAGGACAGGCGCAAGAGACCCAGTACTTC. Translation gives CASSLGQAQETQYF.

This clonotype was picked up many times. In DNA, the CDR3 is TGTGCCAGCAGTGAAGGGACAGCCTACGAGCAGTACTTC. Translation gives CASSEGTAYEQYF. The V call is TRBV2, the J call TRBJ2-7, with D tentatively TRBD1 (6 bases). There are 13 residues in the CDR3. Per the germline V gene, CDR1 is SNHLY and CDR2 is FYNNEI. Trimming removed 1 base at V and 2 bases at J, with 6 bases between.

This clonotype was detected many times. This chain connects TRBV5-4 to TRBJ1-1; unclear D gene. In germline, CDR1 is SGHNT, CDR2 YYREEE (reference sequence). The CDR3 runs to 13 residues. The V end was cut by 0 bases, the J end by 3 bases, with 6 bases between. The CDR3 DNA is TGTGCCAGCAGCTTGGACCAACACACTGAAGCTTTCTTT. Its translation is CASSLDQHTEAFF.